Listed below are T cell receptor beta chains from one sample, sequenced in a study of OX40 agonist ivuxolimab in advanced cancers. Assay used: immunoSEQ multiplex PCR; TCRdb lists only in-frame clones, some missing. The top ten hold more than 8% of the sample, which has 65,000 to 85,000 clones, about 89% seen once. Source: CD4+ or CD8+ T cells sorted from blood, taken in a trial of the OX40 agonist ivuxolimab. The receptors here all came from an adult with an advanced solid tumor such as melanoma, head and neck, liver or kidney cancer. CDR3s include the opening cysteine and the closing phenylalanine or tryptophan. D genes are given only for firm matches. Where a row states a size, it is once, few, many or the class of an expanded clone; other rows omit it.

clone_size: NA
d_call: NA
j_call: TRBJ2-7
v_call: TRBV19
cdr3_aa: CASRARGSYEQYF
cdr3_nt: TGTGCCAGTAGGGCCAGGGGCTCCTACGAGCAGTACTTC

clone_size: NA
d_call: NA
j_call: TRBJ2-4
v_call: TRBV29-1
cdr3_aa: CSGTLGNIQYF
cdr3_nt: TGCAGCGGGACCTTAGGGAACATTCAGTACTTC

clone_size: NA
d_call: NA
j_call: TRBJ2-1
v_call: TRBV29-1
cdr3_aa: CSVDVGEFVNEQFF
cdr3_nt: TGCAGCGTTGATGTGGGAGAGTTCGTTAATGAGCAGTTCTTC

clone_size: NA
d_call: TRBD1
j_call: TRBJ2-3
v_call: TRBV6-4
cdr3_aa: CASRDTGDPSTDTQYF
cdr3_nt: TGTGCCAGCAGAGATACAGGGGACCCTAGCACAGATACGCAGTATTTT

clone_size: NA
d_call: NA
j_call: TRBJ1-1
v_call: TRBV5-1
cdr3_aa: CASSSGPSNTEAFF
cdr3_nt: TGCGCCAGCAGCTCAGGTCCTTCGAACACTGAAGCTTTCTTT

clone_size: few
d_call: NA
j_call: TRBJ2-3
v_call: TRBV2
cdr3_aa: CASSEAGGPDTQYF
cdr3_nt: TGTGCCAGCAGTGAAGCGGGGGGCCCGGATACGCAGTATTTT

clone_size: NA
d_call: NA
j_call: TRBJ2-1
v_call: TRBV7-7
cdr3_aa: CASSAQGGPSNEQFF
cdr3_nt: TGTGCTAGCAGCGCTCAAGGGGGACCCAGCAATGAGCAGTTCTTC

clone_size: NA
d_call: TRBD2
j_call: TRBJ2-3
v_call: TRBV7-6
cdr3_aa: CASSLGNSGRLDTQYF
cdr3_nt: TGTGCCAGCAGCTTAGGGAATAGCGGGAGGTTGGATACGCAGTATTTT

clone_size: NA
d_call: TRBD1
j_call: TRBJ2-7
v_call: TRBV4-1
cdr3_aa: CASSQDSGQASYEQYF
cdr3_nt: TGCGCCAGCAGCCAAGACTCGGGACAGGCCTCCTACGAGCAGTACTTC

clone_size: NA
d_call: NA
j_call: TRBJ2-1
v_call: TRBV2
cdr3_aa: CASSETGQYNEQFF
cdr3_nt: TGTGCCAGCAGTGAAACGGGACAATACAATGAGCAGTTCTTC

clone_size: NA
d_call: NA
j_call: TRBJ2-2
v_call: TRBV18
cdr3_aa: CASSGWETGELFF
cdr3_nt: TGTGCCAGCTCGGGTTGGGAGACCGGGGAGCTGTTTTTT

clone_size: NA
d_call: TRBD1
j_call: TRBJ2-2
v_call: TRBV7-3
cdr3_aa: CASSLAGFGTGGAGELFF
cdr3_nt: TGTGCCAGCAGCTTAGCAGGTTTCGGGACAGGCGGCGCCGGGGAGCTGTTTTTT

clone_size: once
d_call: NA
j_call: TRBJ1-1
v_call: TRBV27
cdr3_aa: CASSTYSRPDEAFF
cdr3_nt: TGTGCCAGCAGTACTTACTCCAGGCCCGATGAAGCTTTCTTT

clone_size: NA
d_call: NA
j_call: TRBJ1-5
v_call: TRBV6-6
cdr3_aa: CATLGGVYSNQPQHF
cdr3_nt: TGTGCCACCCTTGGGGGAGTCTATAGCAATCAGCCCCAGCATTTT

clone_size: once
d_call: NA
j_call: TRBJ2-5
v_call: TRBV5-1
cdr3_aa: CASTPSEGLAETQYF
cdr3_nt: TGCGCCAGCACCCCTTCCGAGGGGCTAGCTGAGACCCAGTACTTC

clone_size: once
d_call: TRBD1
j_call: TRBJ2-3
v_call: TRBV4-1
cdr3_aa: CASSQGQTGLSDTQYF
cdr3_nt: TGCGCCAGCAGCCAAGGGCAGACAGGGTTATCAGATACGCAGTATTTT

clone_size: once
d_call: TRBD2
j_call: TRBJ2-3
v_call: TRBV5-4
cdr3_aa: CASSNAAVAGRGDTQYF
cdr3_nt: TGTGCCAGCAGTAACGCTGCGGTAGCGGGGAGAGGAGATACGCAGTATTTT

clone_size: NA
d_call: TRBD2
j_call: TRBJ2-2
v_call: TRBV5-1
cdr3_aa: CASSLAGLAAMNTGELFF
cdr3_nt: TGCGCCAGCAGCTTGGCCGGACTAGCGGCAATGAACACCGGGGAGCTGTTTTTT

clone_size: few
d_call: NA
j_call: TRBJ1-6
v_call: TRBV5-1
cdr3_aa: CASSLGLGRSSPLHF
cdr3_nt: TGCGCCAGCAGCTTGGGGCTGGGTCGGAGTTCACCCCTCCACTTT

clone_size: NA
d_call: TRBD2
j_call: TRBJ2-1
v_call: TRBV9
cdr3_aa: CASSPRGLAGVNEQFF
cdr3_nt: TGTGCCAGCAGCCCCAGAGGACTAGCGGGAGTAAATGAGCAGTTCTTC

clone_size: NA
d_call: NA
j_call: TRBJ1-3
v_call: TRBV5-1
cdr3_aa: CASSNGPPGDTIYF
cdr3_nt: TGCGCCAGCAGTAATGGGCCCCCGGGGGACACCATATATTTT

clone_size: NA
d_call: TRBD2
j_call: TRBJ2-2
v_call: TRBV6-4
cdr3_aa: CASYPGLVEDGELFF
cdr3_nt: TGTGCCAGCTACCCGGGACTAGTGGAGGACGGGGAGCTGTTTTTT

clone_size: few
d_call: NA
j_call: TRBJ1-6
v_call: TRBV7-9
cdr3_aa: CASSPRTGSSYNSPLHF
cdr3_nt: TGTGCCAGCAGCCCACGGACGGGGAGCTCCTATAATTCACCCCTCCACTTT

clone_size: NA
d_call: TRBD1
j_call: TRBJ1-1
v_call: TRBV7-9
cdr3_aa: CASSAQGANTEAFF
cdr3_nt: TGTGCCAGCAGCGCACAGGGGGCGAACACTGAAGCTTTCTTT

clone_size: NA
d_call: NA
j_call: TRBJ2-4
v_call: TRBV18
cdr3_aa: CASSPTPQGQNIQYF
cdr3_nt: TGTGCCAGCTCACCAACGCCACAGGGACAAAACATTCAGTACTTC

clone_size: NA
d_call: TRBD1
j_call: TRBJ2-5
v_call: TRBV6-1
cdr3_aa: CASRGQADTQYF
cdr3_nt: TGTGCCAGCAGGGGACAGGCTGATACCCAGTACTTC

clone_size: NA
d_call: NA
j_call: TRBJ2-5
v_call: TRBV9
cdr3_aa: CASSPGTFVEQYF
cdr3_nt: TGTGCCAGCAGCCCTGGGACCTTTGTAGAGCAGTACTTC

clone_size: NA
d_call: NA
j_call: TRBJ2-5
v_call: TRBV11-3
cdr3_aa: CASSLDNWETQYF
cdr3_nt: TGTGCCAGCAGCTTAGATAATTGGGAGACCCAGTACTTC

clone_size: NA
d_call: NA
j_call: TRBJ1-4
v_call: TRBV7-9
cdr3_aa: CASSWGTADEKLFF
cdr3_nt: TGTGCCAGCAGCTGGGGGACCGCAGATGAAAAACTGTTTTTT

clone_size: NA
d_call: NA
j_call: TRBJ1-2
v_call: TRBV19
cdr3_aa: CASSPGQSYGYTF
cdr3_nt: TGTGCCAGTAGTCCGGGCCAGAGCTATGGCTACACCTTC

clone_size: NA
d_call: TRBD1
j_call: TRBJ2-1
v_call: TRBV11-3
cdr3_aa: CASSLEQGNEQFF
cdr3_nt: TGTGCCAGCAGCTTAGAACAGGGGAATGAGCAGTTCTTC

clone_size: NA
d_call: NA
j_call: TRBJ1-4
v_call: TRBV11-2
cdr3_aa: CASSLRTAAYEKLFF
cdr3_nt: TGTGCCAGCAGCCTTCGGACAGCCGCATACGAAAAACTGTTTTTT

clone_size: NA
d_call: NA
j_call: TRBJ1-6
v_call: TRBV5-4
cdr3_aa: CASSANTGSYNSPLHF
cdr3_nt: TGTGCCAGCAGCGCAAATACAGGGTCCTATAATTCACCCCTCCACTTT

clone_size: NA
d_call: TRBD2
j_call: TRBJ2-3
v_call: TRBV27
cdr3_aa: CASSLASGRGTDTQYF
cdr3_nt: TGTGCCAGCAGTTTAGCTAGCGGTAGGGGCACAGATACGCAGTATTTT

clone_size: NA
d_call: NA
j_call: TRBJ2-3
v_call: TRBV9
cdr3_aa: CASSVLSGDTQYF
cdr3_nt: TGTGCCAGCAGCGTACTATCAGGGGATACGCAGTATTTT

clone_size: once
d_call: NA
j_call: TRBJ2-7
v_call: TRBV28
cdr3_aa: CASRDRDRDSPYEQYF
cdr3_nt: TGTGCCAGCAGGGATCGGGACCGGGACTCACCCTACGAGCAGTACTTC

clone_size: NA
d_call: TRBD1
j_call: TRBJ1-1
v_call: TRBV2
cdr3_aa: CASSGDRAAGTEAFF
cdr3_nt: TGTGCCAGCAGTGGGGACAGGGCCGCGGGGACTGAAGCTTTCTTT

clone_size: NA
d_call: NA
j_call: TRBJ2-7
v_call: TRBV4-2
cdr3_aa: CASSQLTGTYEQYF
cdr3_nt: TGTGCCAGCAGCCAACTAACGGGGACCTACGAGCAGTACTTC

clone_size: NA
d_call: TRBD1
j_call: TRBJ1-2
v_call: TRBV4-2
cdr3_aa: CASSMTGDGNGYTF
cdr3_nt: TGTGCCAGCAGCATGACAGGGGACGGGAATGGCTACACCTTC

clone_size: NA
d_call: TRBD1
j_call: TRBJ2-7
v_call: TRBV7-9
cdr3_aa: CASSLGTAYEQYF
cdr3_nt: TGTGCCAGCAGCTTGGGGACAGCCTACGAGCAGTACTTC

clone_size: NA
d_call: NA
j_call: TRBJ2-3
v_call: TRBV20-1
cdr3_aa: CSARDRDTQYF
cdr3_nt: TGCAGTGCTAGAGATCGGGATACGCAGTATTTT

clone_size: NA
d_call: TRBD1
j_call: TRBJ1-1
v_call: TRBV27
cdr3_aa: CASSLTGKNTEAFF
cdr3_nt: TGTGCCAGCAGTTTGACAGGGAAGAACACTGAAGCTTTCTTT

clone_size: NA
d_call: NA
j_call: TRBJ2-5
v_call: TRBV5-1
cdr3_aa: CASSLAGSGQETQYF
cdr3_nt: TGCGCCAGCAGCTTGGCCGGGTCAGGCCAAGAGACCCAGTACTTC

clone_size: NA
d_call: NA
j_call: TRBJ2-7
v_call: TRBV28
cdr3_aa: CASSFRTETMYF
cdr3_nt: TGTGCCAGCAGTTTCCGGACAGAAACAATGTACTTC

clone_size: NA
d_call: NA
j_call: TRBJ2-5
v_call: TRBV10-1
cdr3_aa: CASIPRASKRTQYF
cdr3_nt: TGCGCCAGCATCCCCCGGGCGTCCAAGAGGACCCAGTACTTC

clone_size: NA
d_call: TRBD1
j_call: TRBJ2-7
v_call: TRBV7-6
cdr3_aa: CASSFPSGTGVQYF
cdr3_nt: TGTGCCAGCAGCTTCCCCAGCGGGACAGGGGTGCAGTACTTC

clone_size: NA
d_call: TRBD2
j_call: TRBJ2-1
v_call: TRBV7-2
cdr3_aa: CASSSRTSGYSYNEQFF
cdr3_nt: TGTGCCAGCAGCTCCAGGACTAGCGGATACTCCTACAATGAGCAGTTCTTC

clone_size: NA
d_call: TRBD2
j_call: TRBJ2-5
v_call: TRBV28
cdr3_aa: CASSPLGGLAGFQETQYF
cdr3_nt: TGTGCCAGCAGTCCCCTTGGGGGACTAGCGGGATTTCAAGAGACCCAGTACTTC

clone_size: NA
d_call: NA
j_call: TRBJ1-4
v_call: TRBV19
cdr3_aa: CARLKTDTNEKLFF
cdr3_nt: TGTGCCAGGTTAAAGACCGATACTAATGAAAAACTGTTTTTT

clone_size: few
d_call: NA
j_call: TRBJ2-7
v_call: TRBV4-1
cdr3_aa: CASSQGFYEQYF
cdr3_nt: TGCGCCAGCAGCCAAGGGTTCTACGAGCAGTACTTC

clone_size: NA
d_call: NA
j_call: TRBJ2-3
v_call: TRBV6-4
cdr3_aa: CASSAQGPQGPDTQYF
cdr3_nt: TGTGCCAGCAGTGCCCAGGGGCCTCAAGGGCCAGATACGCAGTATTTT

clone_size: NA
d_call: NA
j_call: TRBJ1-5
v_call: TRBV2
cdr3_aa: CASSDTANQPQHF
cdr3_nt: TGTGCCAGCAGTGATACAGCAAATCAGCCCCAGCATTTT

clone_size: NA
d_call: TRBD1
j_call: TRBJ2-1
v_call: TRBV5-1
cdr3_aa: CASSIQGANNEQFF
cdr3_nt: TGCGCCAGCAGTATCCAGGGGGCCAACAATGAGCAGTTCTTC

clone_size: NA
d_call: TRBD1
j_call: TRBJ1-1
v_call: TRBV6-1
cdr3_aa: CASKKDRENTEAFF
cdr3_nt: TGTGCCAGCAAAAAGGACAGGGAGAACACTGAAGCTTTCTTT

clone_size: NA
d_call: NA
j_call: TRBJ1-2
v_call: TRBV5-1
cdr3_aa: CASSWDGDGYTF
cdr3_nt: TGCGCCAGCAGCTGGGACGGGGATGGCTACACCTTC